The 17 T cell receptor beta chains below come from one sample, sequenced in a study of blood T cells in healthy people across ages. For the second PCR, which ran for about 7 to 11 cycles, a sample-barcoded 5' primer and a J-beta primer mix were used. MiXCR, applied by TCRdb to the 5' RACE reads, yields one record per CDR3 protein. The sample holds approximately 940,000 distinct CDR3 sequences, 45% to 50% seen once. Sequencing was performed on blood. The receptor set was obtained from a man aged 25 to 45 in good health.

This clonotype was detected only a few times. The rearrangement uses TRBV2 and TRBJ2-3, with 9 bases lining up with TRBD2. CDR3 length: 15 residues. Germline V gene lookup returns CDR1 SNHLY and CDR2 FYNNEI. The J segment lost 6 bases and the V segment lost 6 bases, leaving 10 bases of the junction unmatched. The CDR3 DNA sequence: TGTGCCAGCAGGGGTTTGGCGGGGGGGCCGGATACGCAGTATTTT. It translates to CASRGLAGGPDTQYF.

The genes are TRBV12-3 or TRBV12-4 and TRBJ2-4; D remains ambiguous. The J call may not be correct, given that the DNA end is closer to TRBJ2-7. This CDR3 has 12 amino acids. CDR3 sequence: CASSLFTYEQYF. The CDR3 DNA reads as TGTGCCAGCAGTTTGTTCACGTACGAGCAGTACTTC.

This clonotype was recorded a few times. The rearrangement uses TRBV6-5 and TRBJ2-5; D might be TRBD1 (5 bases). Judging by the DNA end, TRBJ2-7 fits better; the J call may be wrong. Germline CDR1 is MNHEY and CDR2 is SVGAGI. The CDR3 is made up of 14 amino acids. The CDR3 protein is CASSYEGVGNEQYF. The CDR3 DNA reads as TGTGCCAGCAGTTACGAAGGGGTTGGCAACGAGCAGTACTTC.

The chain is built from TRBV12-3 or TRBV12-4 and TRBJ2-5; TRBD2 matches at 7 bases. The J call may be wrong; the DNA end is better matched by TRBJ2-7. The CDR3 sequence is 13 residues long. In nucleotides, the CDR3 is TGTGCCAGCAGGTCGAGCGGGACCTGCGAGCAGTACTTC. Encoded protein: CASRSSGTCEQYF.

V usage is TRBV4-1 and J usage is TRBJ2-5, with D tentatively TRBD1 (5 bases). Gene TRBJ2-7 matches the end of the DNA better, so the J call may be wrong. Germline-derived CDR1 and CDR2 are MGHRA and YSYEKL. This CDR3 contains 15 residues. The CDR3 DNA reads as TGCGCCAGCAGCCAAGGGACATCTGTTGGCTACGAGCAGTACTTC. Residues: CASSQGTSVGYEQYF.

This chain links TRBV12-3 or TRBV12-4 with TRBJ1-2; D not resolved. V lost 3 bases and J 6 bases, leaving 17 bases between the germline ends. This CDR3 has 15 amino acids. CDR3 bases: TGTGCCAGCAGTTTCTTTGCAGGTTCACCCAATGGCTACACCTTC. It codes for CASSFFAGSPNGYTF.

The rearrangement joins TRBV18 to TRBJ2-7; D perhaps matches TRBD2 (5 bases). Looked up from germline, CDR1 is KGHSH and CDR2 is LQKENI. The CDR3 extends over 13 amino acids. V dropped 6 bases and J dropped 7 bases, with 16 bases sitting between them. The CDR3: CASSMIETGEQYF. CDR3 bases: TGTGCCAGCTCCATGATTGAAACGGGGGAGCAGTACTTC.

This chain joins TRBV7-9 and TRBJ2-7; D not resolved. CDR1 SEHNR and CDR2 FQNEAQ come from the germline V gene (reference sequence). This CDR3 region has 15 residues. Trimming removed 0 bases at V and 0 bases at J, with 9 bases between. CDR3 DNA sequence: TGTGCCAGCAGCTTAGCTGGTCGAGTCTCCTACGAGCAGTACTTC. Its translation: CASSLAGRVSYEQYF.

This clonotype has a count of ten or more. The rearrangement uses TRBV12-3 or TRBV12-4 and TRBJ2-1; 8 bases match TRBD2. The CDR3 has 14 residues. V was pared by 3 bases and J by 8 bases, with 6 bases of the junction left unmatched. In DNA, the CDR3 is TGTGCCAGCAGTTTCCGGGGGGGCGGAGATGAGCAGTTCTTC. This sequence encodes CASSFRGGGDEQFF.

V usage is TRBV27 and J usage is TRBJ1-5; tentative D call: TRBD1 (5 bases). The CDR3 spans 16 residues. Germline-derived CDR1 and CDR2 are MNHEY and SMNVEV (reference sequence). The ends were cut back, 3 bases at V and 6 bases at J, with 18 bases in the middle. The CDR3 loop reads CASSLDPRGAVQPQHF. The CDR3 DNA reads as TGTGCCAGCAGTTTGGACCCTCGAGGGGCCGTTCAGCCCCAGCATTTT.

This sequence joins TRBV14 and TRBJ2-7; D is unclear. V lost 2 bases, J lost 2 bases, and 10 bases lay in between. Germline assignment: CDR1 SGHDN and CDR2 FVKESK. The CDR3 contains 14 residues. The CDR3 sequence: CASSQMHSAYEQYF. DNA for the CDR3: TGTGCCAGCAGCCAAATGCACAGCGCCTACGAGCAGTACTTC.

The genes are TRBV12-3 or TRBV12-4 and TRBJ2-1; D possibly corresponds to TRBD1 (6 bases). The CDR3 is 14 amino acids. The V end was cut by 8 bases, the J end by 13 bases, with 24 bases between. The CDR3 DNA is TGTGCCAGCTCAGGACAGCCTCCGCTAACGACCCAGTTCTTC. Protein: CASSGQPPLTTQFF.

V is TRBV29-1 and J is TRBJ1-2; maybe TRBD1 (5 bases). The CDR3 has 10 residues. Germline V gene data show CDR1 as SQVTM and CDR2 as ANQGSEA. V gave up 6 bases and J gave up 8 bases, with 10 bases separating them. The CDR3: CSVLGEGYTF. DNA for the CDR3: TGCAGCGTGTTAGGGGAAGGCTACACCTTC.

This clonotype was counted only a few times. The CDR3 DNA sequence: TGTGCCAGCAGCGTTGAGACAGGAAGTGAAGAGACCCAGTTCTTC. It specifies CASSVETGSEETQFF. This chain joins TRBV9 and TRBJ2-1; TRBD1 is a possible D gene (6 bases). The CDR3 is made up of 15 amino acids. V was shortened by 2 bases and J by 13 bases, with 22 bases between the two germline ends. CDR1 and CDR2 from the germline V gene are SGDLS and YYNGEE.

In this sample, this clonotype turned up once. V and J are TRBV30 and TRBJ2-2, with no clear D. Trimming left V 4 bases short and J 1 base short, with 13 bases between. This CDR3 spans 15 amino acids. Germline assignment: CDR1 GTSNPN and CDR2 SVGIG (reference sequence). This chain's CDR3 is CAWTLQALNTGELFF. CDR3 DNA sequence: TGTGCCTGGACTCTGCAAGCGCTGAACACCGGGGAGCTGTTTTTT.

The chain joins TRBV12-3 or TRBV12-4 to TRBJ2-5; 8 nucleotides match TRBD1. The junction had 14 bases not matched to a gene; V was cut back by 6 bases and J by 11 bases. The CDR3 contains 14 residues. The CDR3 DNA follows: TGTGCCAGCAGCCCGGACAGGGACCTCTGGGAGCAGTACTTC. The encoded protein is CASSPDRDLWEQYF.

The chain links TRBV28 to TRBJ1-1; no firm D call. The CDR3 is made up of 16 amino acids. V lost 8 bases and J 1 base, leaving 20 bases between the germline ends. The V gene's germline CDR1 is MDHEN and CDR2 SYDVKM. CDR3 nucleotide sequence: TGTGCCAGCGTTCGCGGTCCCAGGCGGAGGAACACTGAAGCTTTCTTT. Translation gives CASVRGPRRRNTEAFF.